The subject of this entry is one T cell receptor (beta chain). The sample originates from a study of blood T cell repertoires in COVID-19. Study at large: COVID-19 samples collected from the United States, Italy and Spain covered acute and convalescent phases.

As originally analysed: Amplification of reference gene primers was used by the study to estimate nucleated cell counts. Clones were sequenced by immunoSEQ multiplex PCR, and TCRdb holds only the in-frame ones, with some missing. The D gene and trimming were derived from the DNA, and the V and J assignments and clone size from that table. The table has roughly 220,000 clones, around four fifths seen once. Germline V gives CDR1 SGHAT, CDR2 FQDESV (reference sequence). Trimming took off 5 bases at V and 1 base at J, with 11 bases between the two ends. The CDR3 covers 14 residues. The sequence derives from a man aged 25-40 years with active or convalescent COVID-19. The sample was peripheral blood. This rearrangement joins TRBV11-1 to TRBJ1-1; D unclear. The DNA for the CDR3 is TGTGCCAGCAGCCCGATCGAGGGGAACACTGAAGCTTTCTTT. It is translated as CASSPIEGNTEAFF.